Included here is one T cell receptor (beta chain) sequence, with context. Its antigen is currently unknown. This record belongs to a study of T-cell memory formation after mild COVID-19. The wider study: Clusters of TCRs were largely donor specific. Whole-study results and caveats: Detection of some responders pre-infection suggested pre-existing cross-reactive memory T cells participated.

The CDR3 has 15 residues. Germline CDR1 GTSNPN, CDR2 SVGIG (reference sequence). V shed 0 bases and J shed 7 bases, with 19 bases lying between them. TCRdb ran MiXCR on the 5' RACE reads and lists one entry per CDR3 protein. The top ten clones hold about 8.1% of a sample with roughly 510,000 distinct CDR3 sequences, 15% to 20% of them seen once. The TCR comes from an adult woman who had mild COVID-19 (a few samples of this study predate the infection). Cell type and time point are not known. The sequenced sample consisted of PBMCs or a T cell subset sorted from them (not recorded which). This sequence joins TRBV30 and TRBJ2-7, with D maybe TRBD2 (5 bases). This CDR3 is CAWSVLRLAEEEQYF. DNA for the CDR3: TGTGCCTGGAGTGTACTGAGGTTGGCGGAGGAGGAGCAGTACTTC.